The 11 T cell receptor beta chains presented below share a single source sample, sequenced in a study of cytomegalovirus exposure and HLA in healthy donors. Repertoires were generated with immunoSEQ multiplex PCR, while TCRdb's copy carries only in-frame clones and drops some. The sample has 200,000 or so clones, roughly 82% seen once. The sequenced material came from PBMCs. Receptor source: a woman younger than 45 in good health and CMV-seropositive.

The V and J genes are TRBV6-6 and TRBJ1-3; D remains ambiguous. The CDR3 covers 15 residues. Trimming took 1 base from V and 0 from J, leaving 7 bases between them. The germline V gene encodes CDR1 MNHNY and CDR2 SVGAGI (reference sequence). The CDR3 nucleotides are TGTGCCAGCAGTTACTTAGTCGCCTCTGGAAACACCATATATTTT. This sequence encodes CASSYLVASGNTIYF.

CDR3 sequence (DNA): TGTGCCAGCAGTCCCTTGGGTCTAGGGAACACTGAAGCTTTCTTT. Translated, it gives CASSPLGLGNTEAFF. The chain links TRBV6-1 to TRBJ1-1, with D unresolved. Trimming stripped 5 bases from V and 1 base from J, with 14 bases between. The CDR3 runs to 15 residues. Germline lookup yields CDR1 MNHNS and CDR2 SASEGT.

This CDR3 reads CASSIAAGQGSEQYF. The CDR3 coding sequence is TGTGCCAGTAGTATAGCGGCGGGACAGGGAAGCGAGCAGTACTTC. The chain links TRBV19 to TRBJ2-7; 9 positions agree with TRBD1. The CDR3 length is 15 residues. Trimming took 1 base from V and 6 from J; bases not matched to a gene: 7. Germline V lookup: CDR1 LNHDA, CDR2 SQIVND (reference sequence).

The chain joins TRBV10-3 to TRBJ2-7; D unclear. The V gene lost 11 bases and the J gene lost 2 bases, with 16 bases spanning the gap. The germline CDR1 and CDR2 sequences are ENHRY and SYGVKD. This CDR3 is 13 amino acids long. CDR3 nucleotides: TGTGCCGTCCACGGAGCAGCTACCTACGAGCAGTACTTC. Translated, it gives CAVHGAATYEQYF.

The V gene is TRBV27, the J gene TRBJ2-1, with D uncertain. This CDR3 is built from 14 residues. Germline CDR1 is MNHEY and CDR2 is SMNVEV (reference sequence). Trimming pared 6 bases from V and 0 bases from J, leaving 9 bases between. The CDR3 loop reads CASSPFSSYNEQFF. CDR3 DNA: TGTGCCAGCAGCCCCTTTAGCTCCTACAATGAGCAGTTCTTC.

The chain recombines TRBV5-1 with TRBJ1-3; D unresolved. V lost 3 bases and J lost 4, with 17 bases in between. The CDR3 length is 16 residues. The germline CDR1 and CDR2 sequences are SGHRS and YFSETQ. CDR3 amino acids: CASSSAAGEAGNTIYF. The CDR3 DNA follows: TGCGCCAGCAGCTCGGCGGCTGGGGAGGCCGGAAACACCATATATTTT.

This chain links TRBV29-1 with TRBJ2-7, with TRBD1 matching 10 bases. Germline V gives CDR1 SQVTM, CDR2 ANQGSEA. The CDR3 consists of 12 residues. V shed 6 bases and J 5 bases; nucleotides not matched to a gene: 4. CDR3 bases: TGCAGCGTGGGACAGGGGACCGACGAGCAGTACTTC. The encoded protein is CSVGQGTDEQYF.

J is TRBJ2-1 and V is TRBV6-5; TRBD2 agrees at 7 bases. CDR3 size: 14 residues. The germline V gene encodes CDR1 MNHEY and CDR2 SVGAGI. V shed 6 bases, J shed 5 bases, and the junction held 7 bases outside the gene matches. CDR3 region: CASRGQLANNEQFF. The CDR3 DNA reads TGTGCCAGCAGAGGTCAACTAGCGAACAATGAGCAGTTCTTC.

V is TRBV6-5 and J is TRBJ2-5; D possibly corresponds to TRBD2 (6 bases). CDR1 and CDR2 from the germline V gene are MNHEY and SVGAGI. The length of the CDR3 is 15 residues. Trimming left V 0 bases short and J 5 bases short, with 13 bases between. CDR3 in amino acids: CASSYSVGGMETQYF. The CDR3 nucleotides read TGTGCCAGCAGTTACTCGGTTGGGGGGATGGAGACCCAGTACTTC.

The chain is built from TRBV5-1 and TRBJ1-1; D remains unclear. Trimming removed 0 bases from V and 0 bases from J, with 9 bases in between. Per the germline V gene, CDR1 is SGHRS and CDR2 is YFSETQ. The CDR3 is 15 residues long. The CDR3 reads CASSLDVGMNTEAFF. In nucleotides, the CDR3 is TGCGCCAGCAGCTTGGACGTGGGCATGAACACTGAAGCTTTCTTT. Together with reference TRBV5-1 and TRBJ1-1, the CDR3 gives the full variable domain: KAGVTQTPRYLIKTRGQQVTLSCSPISGHRSVSWYQQTPGQGLQFLFEYFSETQRNKGNFPGRFSGRQFSNSRSEMNVSTLELGDSALYLCASSLDVGMNTEAFFGQGTRLTVV.

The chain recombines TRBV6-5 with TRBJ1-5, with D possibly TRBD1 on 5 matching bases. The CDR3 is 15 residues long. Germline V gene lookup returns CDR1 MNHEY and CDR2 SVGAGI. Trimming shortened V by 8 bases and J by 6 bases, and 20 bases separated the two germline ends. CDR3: CASSSQGNRRQPQHF. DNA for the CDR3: TGTGCCAGCTCAAGCCAGGGTAATCGGCGTCAGCCCCAGCATTTT.